The 19 T cell receptor beta chains below come from one sample, sequenced in a study of a mutant IDH1 vaccine in newly diagnosed glioma. Time point denoted: week 11, during vaccination. The investigators gave 300 ug of mutant IDH1 20-mer peptide in each vaccine dose, together with topical imiquimod. Assay used: immunoSEQ multiplex PCR; TCRdb lists only in-frame clones, some missing. The sample carries about 130,000 clones, around four fifths recorded once. For these TCRs, the target antigens are not known. The sample consisted of PBMCs, taken from a glioma patient whose treatment included an IDH1 peptide vaccine. All receptors come from a middle-aged man with glioma.

The chain employs TRBV4-3 and TRBJ2-5; 11 bases align to TRBD2. CDR3 length: 14 amino acids. The germline V gene has CDR1 LGHNA and CDR2 YSLEER. Trimming cost V 0 bases and J 7 bases; bases outside gene matches: 1. DNA for the CDR3: TGCGCCAGCAGCCAAGATACTAGCGGGAGGACCCAGTACTTC. Encoded protein: CASSQDTSGRTQYF.

The chain recombines TRBV5-6 with TRBJ2-3; TRBD2 aligns across 7 bases. Per the germline V gene, CDR1 is SGHDT and CDR2 is YYEEEE. The CDR3 contains 15 residues. V shed 2 bases, J shed 1 base, and the junction held 4 bases outside the gene matches. The CDR3 spells CASSFGLEGTDTQYF. In DNA, the CDR3 is TGTGCCAGCAGCTTCGGACTAGAGGGCACAGATACGCAGTATTTT.

Here the CDR3 reads CASSEPTESNYGYTF. The DNA of the CDR3 is TGCGCCAGCAGTGAGCCGACAGAGTCTAACTATGGCTACACCTTC. This sequence joins TRBV10-2 and TRBJ1-2; perhaps TRBD1 as D (5 bases). CDR1 is WSHSY and CDR2 is SAAADI in the germline V gene. Trimming took off 2 bases at V and 0 bases at J, with 10 bases between the two ends. The CDR3 extends over 15 amino acids.

The J gene is TRBJ1-2, the V gene TRBV5-1; no clear D. This CDR3 is 14 amino acids long. The V end was cut by 4 bases, the J end by 3 bases, with 13 bases between. Germline V gene lookup returns CDR1 SGHRS and CDR2 YFSETQ. Here the CDR3 reads CASSHRPGDYGYTF. The CDR3 DNA is TGCGCCAGCAGCCACCGACCAGGCGACTATGGCTACACCTTC.

The rearrangement uses TRBV5-5 and TRBJ1-2; D not resolved. The CDR3 is 13 residues long. Germline loops: CDR1 SGHKS, CDR2 YYEKEE (reference sequence). V lost 4 bases and J lost 4, with 11 bases in between. Written as DNA, the CDR3 is TGTGCCAGCAGCCCCCAGTCAGTCTATGGCTACACCTTC. Encoded protein: CASSPQSVYGYTF.

This clone was picked up one time. The chain has TRBV5-4 and TRBJ2-5; 9 nucleotides agree with TRBD2. Per germline, CDR1 SGHNT and CDR2 YYREEE (reference sequence). The CDR3 totals 15 residues. The V gene end was trimmed by 0 bases and the J gene end by 5 bases; junction bases not matched to a gene: 5. The CDR3 region has the DNA TGTGCCAGCAGCTTGGCGGCGGGAGGGCGTGAGACCCAGTACTTC. Translated: CASSLAAGGRETQYF.

The chain employs TRBV19 and TRBJ1-2; possible D gene TRBD1, 5 bases. V dropped 4 bases and J dropped 5 bases, with 17 bases sitting between them. CDR3 size: 15 residues. The V gene's germline CDR1 is LNHDA and CDR2 SQIVND (reference sequence). The CDR3, as DNA: TGTGCCAGTAGTAACCATGGGACGCGTGCTTATGGCTACACCTTC. This sequence encodes CASSNHGTRAYGYTF.

J is TRBJ1-2 and V is TRBV27; no reliable D call. CDR3 length: 16 residues. Germline-derived CDR1 and CDR2 are MNHEY and SMNVEV (reference sequence). Trimming shortened V by 5 bases and J by 4 bases, and 20 bases separated the two germline ends. The CDR3 DNA reads TGTGCCAGCAGTCCCTTCCGGTTGGAGAAGCGCTATGGCTACACCTTC. Its translation is CASSPFRLEKRYGYTF.

The V call is TRBV10-2, the J call TRBJ1-3; D remains ambiguous. The V end lost 4 bases, the J end lost 0 bases, and 7 bases lay between the germline ends. Germline CDR1 reads WSHSY; CDR2 reads SAAADI. This CDR3 has 14 amino acids. The CDR3 coding sequence is TGCGCCAGCAGTGGACAAAGCTCTGGAAACACCATATATTTT. Protein product: CASSGQSSGNTIYF.

This chain joins TRBV21-1 and TRBJ1-4; the table's D call of TRBD1 was not tested on the DNA. TRBV21-1 is labeled a pseudogene. CDR3 length equals 18 residues. The CDR3 protein is CASSKARRQAEANEKLFF. As DNA, the CDR3 is TGTGCCAGCAGCAAAGCGCGTAGACAGGCGGAAGCTAATGAAAAACTGTTTTTT.

This chain joins TRBV5-4 and TRBJ2-1; 9 bases align to TRBD1. J was trimmed by 8 bases and V by 4 bases; bases with no gene match: 10. The CDR3 is 15 residues long. CDR1 is SGHNT, CDR2 YYREEE, per germline (reference sequence). CDR3 bases: TGTGCCAGCAGCCCCCCCGGGACAGGGAGGCATGAGCAGTTCTTC. Translation: CASSPPGTGRHEQFF.

The chain links TRBV19 to TRBJ1-1, with D possibly matching TRBD1 (6 bases). This CDR3 spans 16 amino acids. The germline CDR1 and CDR2 sequences are LNHDA and SQIVND (reference sequence). Deletions cut 3 bases from V and 11 bases from J, with 25 bases between. The CDR3 is CASSILSGEVALIAFF. The DNA of the CDR3 is TGTGCCAGTAGTATCTTGTCAGGGGAGGTGGCATTGATTGCTTTCTTT.

This clone was detected only once. This chain connects TRBV18 to TRBJ2-3, with TRBD2 matching 8 bases. The J segment lost 2 bases and the V segment lost 1 base, leaving 8 bases of the junction unmatched. The CDR3 length is 17 residues. Germline assignment: CDR1 KGHSH and CDR2 LQKENI. This CDR3 reads CASSPLVSGGPTDTQYF. CDR3 bases: TGTGCCAGCTCACCACTGGTGAGCGGGGGTCCCACAGATACGCAGTATTTT.

This clone was counted between two and nine times. The rearrangement uses TRBV4-2 and TRBJ2-5; D is perhaps TRBD1 (7 bases). The CDR3 covers 16 residues. Looked up from germline, CDR1 is LGHNA and CDR2 is YNFKEQ. Trimming removed 4 bases at V and 3 bases at J, with 18 bases between. The CDR3 here is CASSPGTGASEETQYF. DNA for the CDR3: TGTGCCAGCAGCCCAGGAACAGGGGCTAGCGAAGAGACCCAGTACTTC.

There are a few counts of this clone. CDR3 amino acids: CASSEEGYEQYF. The CDR3 coding sequence is TGTGCCAGCAGTGAAGAAGGGTACGAGCAGTACTTC. J is TRBJ2-7 and V is TRBV6-1; D remains unclear. The CDR3 has 12 amino acids. Trimming left V 1 base short and J 4 bases short, with 5 bases between. Germline V gene data show CDR1 as MNHNS and CDR2 as SASEGT.

The chain uses TRBV11-2 and TRBJ2-3; D could derive from TRBD1 or TRBD2 (6 bases each). V was clipped by 5 bases and J by 3 bases, with 12 bases between them. The CDR3 spans 14 residues. Looked up from germline, CDR1 is SGHAT and CDR2 is FQNNGV. For the CDR3, the DNA is TGTGCCAGCAGCCGCCCGGGGGCTACAGATACGCAGTATTTT. This codes for CASSRPGATDTQYF.

The sample holds one count of this clone. The chain employs TRBV9 and TRBJ1-2; 11 nucleotides align to TRBD1. V gave up 3 bases and J gave up 3 bases; unmatched junction bases: 4. This CDR3 region has 15 residues. CDR1 is SGDLS and CDR2 is YYNGEE in the germline V gene. Here the CDR3 reads CASSGGTGGHYGYTF. The CDR3 region has the DNA TGTGCCAGCAGCGGCGGGACAGGGGGTCACTATGGCTACACCTTC.

The CDR3 DNA reads TGTGCCAGCAGCTTATATGGAGTAAGGGCCTCACCCCTCCACTTT. Translated: CASSLYGVRASPLHF. The rearrangement links TRBV7-2 to TRBJ1-6; D is unclear. Trimming removed 2 bases from V and 10 bases from J, with 15 bases in between. This CDR3 has 15 residues. Germline CDR1 reads SGHTA; CDR2 reads FQGNSA. Variable domain in full (rest from reference TRBV7-2 and TRBJ1-6): GAGVSQSPSNKVTEKGKDVELRCDPISGHTALYWYRQSLGQGLEFLIYFQGNSAPDKSGLPSDRFSAERTGGSVSTLTIQRTQQEDSAVYLCASSLYGVRASPLHFGNGTRLTVT.

V and J are TRBV4-2 and TRBJ2-7, with 7 nucleotides matching TRBD2. The germline CDR1 and CDR2 sequences are LGHNA and YNFKEQ. The CDR3 loop spans 15 amino acids. Trimming cost V 3 bases and J 3 bases; bases outside gene matches: 8. The CDR3 nucleotides read TGTGCCAGCAGCCATATAGGGGCGGGAGACTACGAGCAGTACTTC. Residues: CASSHIGAGDYEQYF.